The T cell receptor (beta chain) described here comes from a study of T cell responses to AZD1222 COVID-19 vaccine. Study-level results: After the peak T cell response, and only then, were repertoires sampled.

The repertoire was sequenced with immunoSEQ multiplex PCR; TCRdb's copy has only in-frame clones and lacks some. The sample consists of roughly 100,000 clones, less than 95% of them appearing once. As regards this clone: Its antigen is as yet unknown.

The TCR sequence derives from an adult who received the AZD1222 COVID-19 vaccine. The sample was peripheral blood, taken 28 days after the second AZD1222 dose.

The CDR3 protein is CASSVDISEQFF. In DNA form, the CDR3 reads TGTGCCAGCAGCGTAGATATTTCCGAGCAGTTCTTC. This chain links TRBV9 with TRBJ2-1, with D unresolved. Germline assignment: CDR1 SGDLS and CDR2 YYNGEE. This CDR3 contains 12 residues. V was pared by 0 bases and J by 10 bases, with 8 bases between.